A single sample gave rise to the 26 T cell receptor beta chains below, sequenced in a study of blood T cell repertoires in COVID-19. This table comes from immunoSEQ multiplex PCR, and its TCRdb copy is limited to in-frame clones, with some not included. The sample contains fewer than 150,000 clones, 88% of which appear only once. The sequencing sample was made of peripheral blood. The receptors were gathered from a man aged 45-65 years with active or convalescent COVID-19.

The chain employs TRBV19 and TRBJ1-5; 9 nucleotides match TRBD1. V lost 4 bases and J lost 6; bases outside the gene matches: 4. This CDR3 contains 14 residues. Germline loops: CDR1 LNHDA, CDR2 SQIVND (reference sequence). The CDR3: CASSTGQGGQPQHF. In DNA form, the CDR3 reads TGTGCCAGTAGTACGGGACAGGGAGGTCAGCCCCAGCATTTT.

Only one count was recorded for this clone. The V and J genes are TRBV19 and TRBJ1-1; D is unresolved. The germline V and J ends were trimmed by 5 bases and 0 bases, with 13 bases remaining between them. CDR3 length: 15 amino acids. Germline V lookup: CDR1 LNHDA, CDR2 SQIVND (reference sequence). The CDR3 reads CASSERTSMNTEAFF. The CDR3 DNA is TGTGCCAGTAGTGAGAGGACTTCTATGAACACTGAAGCTTTCTTT.

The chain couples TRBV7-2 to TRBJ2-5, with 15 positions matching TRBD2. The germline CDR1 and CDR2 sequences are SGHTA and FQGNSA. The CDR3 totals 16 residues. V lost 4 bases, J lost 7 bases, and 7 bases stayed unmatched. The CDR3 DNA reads TGTGCCAGCAGCTCTAGGACTAGCGGGAGGGCCACGACCCAGTACTTC. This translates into CASSSRTSGRATTQYF.

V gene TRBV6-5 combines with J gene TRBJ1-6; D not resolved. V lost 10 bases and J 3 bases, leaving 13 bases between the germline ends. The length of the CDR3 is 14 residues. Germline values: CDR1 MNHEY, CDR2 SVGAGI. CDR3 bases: TGTGCCACCAGGACGGAGGTCTATAATTCACCCCTCCACTTT. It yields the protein CATRTEVYNSPLHF.

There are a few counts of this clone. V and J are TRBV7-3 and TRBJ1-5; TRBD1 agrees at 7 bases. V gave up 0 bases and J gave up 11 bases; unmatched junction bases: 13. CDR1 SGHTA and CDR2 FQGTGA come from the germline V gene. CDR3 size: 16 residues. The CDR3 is CASSLTSTGLVVTQHF. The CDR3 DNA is TGTGCCAGCAGCTTAACCTCGACAGGGTTGGTAGTAACCCAGCATTTT.

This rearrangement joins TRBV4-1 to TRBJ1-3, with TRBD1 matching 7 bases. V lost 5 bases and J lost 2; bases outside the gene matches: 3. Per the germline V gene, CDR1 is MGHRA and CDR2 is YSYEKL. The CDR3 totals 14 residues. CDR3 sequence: CASSLQGTGNTIYF. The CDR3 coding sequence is TGCGCCAGCAGCTTACAGGGGACTGGAAACACCATATATTTT.

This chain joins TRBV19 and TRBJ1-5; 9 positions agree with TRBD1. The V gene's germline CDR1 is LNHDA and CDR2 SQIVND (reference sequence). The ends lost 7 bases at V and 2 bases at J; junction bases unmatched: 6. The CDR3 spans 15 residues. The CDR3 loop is CASTRTGERNQPQHF. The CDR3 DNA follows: TGTGCCAGTACCCGGACAGGGGAGCGCAATCAGCCCCAGCATTTT. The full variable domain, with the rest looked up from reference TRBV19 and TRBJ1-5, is DGGITQSPKYLFRKEGQNVTLSCEQNLNHDAMYWYRQDPGQGLRLIYYSQIVNDFQKGDIAEGYSVSREKKESFPLTVTSAQKNPTAFYLCASTRTGERNQPQHFGDGTRLSIL.

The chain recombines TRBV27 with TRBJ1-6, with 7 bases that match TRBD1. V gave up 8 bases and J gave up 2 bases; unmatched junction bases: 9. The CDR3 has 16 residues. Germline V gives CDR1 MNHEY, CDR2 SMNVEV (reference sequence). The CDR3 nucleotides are TGTGCCAGCGGGCGGACAGGAAATACCTATAATTCACCCCTCCACTTT. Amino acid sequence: CASGRTGNTYNSPLHF.

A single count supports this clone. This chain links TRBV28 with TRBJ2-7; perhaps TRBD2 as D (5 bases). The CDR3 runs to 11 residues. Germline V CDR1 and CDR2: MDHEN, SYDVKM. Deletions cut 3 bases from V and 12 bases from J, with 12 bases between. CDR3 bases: TGTGCCAGCAGTTTGCAGCTAGCTATGTACTTC. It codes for CASSLQLAMYF. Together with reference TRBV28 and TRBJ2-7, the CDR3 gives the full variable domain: DVKVTQSSRYLVKRTGEKVFLECVQDMDHENMFWYRQDPGLGLRLIYFSYDVKMKEKGDIPEGYSVSREKKERFSLILESASTNQTSMYLCASSLQLAMYFGPGTRLTVT.

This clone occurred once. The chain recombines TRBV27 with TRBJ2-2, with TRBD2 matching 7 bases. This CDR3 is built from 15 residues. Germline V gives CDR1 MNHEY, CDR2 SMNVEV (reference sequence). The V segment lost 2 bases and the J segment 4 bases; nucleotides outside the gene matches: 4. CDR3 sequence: CASSLGGSGTGELFF. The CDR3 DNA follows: TGTGCCAGCAGTTTAGGCGGGAGTGGCACCGGGGAGCTGTTTTTT.

DNA for the CDR3: TGTGCCAGCAGCCTGTCGACTACCTCAATTGGGGACACCATATATTTT. It translates to CASSLSTTSIGDTIYF. The rearrangement joins TRBV4-2 to TRBJ1-3; D is unresolved. The CDR3 extends over 16 amino acids. Per germline, CDR1 LGHNA and CDR2 YNFKEQ. Trimming removed 4 bases at V and 8 bases at J, with 21 bases between.

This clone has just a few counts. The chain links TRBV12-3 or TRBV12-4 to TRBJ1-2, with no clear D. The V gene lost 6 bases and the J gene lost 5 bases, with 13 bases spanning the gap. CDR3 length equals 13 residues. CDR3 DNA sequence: TGTGCCAGCAGCCGGACTGGACTTTATGGCTACACCTTC. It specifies CASSRTGLYGYTF.

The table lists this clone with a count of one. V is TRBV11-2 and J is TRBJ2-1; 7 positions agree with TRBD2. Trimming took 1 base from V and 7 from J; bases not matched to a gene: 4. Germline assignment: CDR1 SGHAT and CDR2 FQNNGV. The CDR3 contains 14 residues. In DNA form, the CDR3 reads TGTGCCAGCAGCTTAGTGGGAGGGTGGAATGAGCAGTTCTTC. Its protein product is CASSLVGGWNEQFF.

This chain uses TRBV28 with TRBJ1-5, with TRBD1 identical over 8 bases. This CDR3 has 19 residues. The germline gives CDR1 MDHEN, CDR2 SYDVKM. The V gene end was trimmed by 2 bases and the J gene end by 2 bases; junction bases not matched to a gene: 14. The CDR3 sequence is CASSLKIDPTGGGNQPQHF. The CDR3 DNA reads TGTGCCAGCAGTTTAAAGATAGACCCAACAGGGGGAGGCAATCAGCCCCAGCATTTT. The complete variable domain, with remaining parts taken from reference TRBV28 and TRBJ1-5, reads DVKVTQSSRYLVKRTGEKVFLECVQDMDHENMFWYRQDPGLGLRLIYFSYDVKMKEKGDIPEGYSVSREKKERFSLILESASTNQTSMYLCASSLKIDPTGGGNQPQHFGDGTRLSIL.

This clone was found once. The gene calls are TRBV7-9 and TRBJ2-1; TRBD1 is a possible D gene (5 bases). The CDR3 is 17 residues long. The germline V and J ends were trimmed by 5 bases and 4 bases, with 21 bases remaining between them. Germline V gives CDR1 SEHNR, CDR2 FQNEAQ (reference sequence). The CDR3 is CASSPGWLAELYNEQFF. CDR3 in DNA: TGTGCCAGCAGCCCAGGGTGGTTAGCTGAACTTTACAATGAGCAGTTCTTC.

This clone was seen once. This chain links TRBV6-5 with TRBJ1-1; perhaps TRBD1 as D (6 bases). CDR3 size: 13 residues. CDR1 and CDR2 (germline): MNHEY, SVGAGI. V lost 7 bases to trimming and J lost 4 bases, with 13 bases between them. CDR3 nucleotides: TGTGCCAGCACCAGGGGAGTAAGCACTGAAGCTTTCTTT. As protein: CASTRGVSTEAFF.

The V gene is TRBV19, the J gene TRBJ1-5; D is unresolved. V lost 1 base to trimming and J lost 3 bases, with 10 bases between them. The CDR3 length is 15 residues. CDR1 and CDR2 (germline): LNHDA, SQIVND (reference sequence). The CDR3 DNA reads TGTGCCAGTAGTATAGGTAACGGTAACAATCAGCCCCAGCATTTT. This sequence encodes CASSIGNGNNQPQHF.

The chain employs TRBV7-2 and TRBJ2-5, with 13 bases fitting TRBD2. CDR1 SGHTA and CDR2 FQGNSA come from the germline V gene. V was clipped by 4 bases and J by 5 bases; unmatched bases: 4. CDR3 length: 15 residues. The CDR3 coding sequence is TGTGCCAGCAGCTCCGGACTAGCGGGAGTGGAGACCCAGTACTTC. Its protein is CASSSGLAGVETQYF.

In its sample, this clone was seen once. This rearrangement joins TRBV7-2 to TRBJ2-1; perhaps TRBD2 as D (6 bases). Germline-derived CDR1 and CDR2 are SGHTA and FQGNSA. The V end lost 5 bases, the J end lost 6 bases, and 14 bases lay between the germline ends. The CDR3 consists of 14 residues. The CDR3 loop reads CASSKPAGGNEQFF. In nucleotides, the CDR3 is TGTGCCAGCAGCAAACCAGCCGGGGGCAATGAGCAGTTCTTC. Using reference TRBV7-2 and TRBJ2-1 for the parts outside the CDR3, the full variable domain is GAGVSQSPSNKVTEKGKDVELRCDPISGHTALYWYRQSLGQGLEFLIYFQGNSAPDKSGLPSDRFSAERTGGSVSTLTIQRTQQEDSAVYLCASSKPAGGNEQFFGPGTRLTVL.

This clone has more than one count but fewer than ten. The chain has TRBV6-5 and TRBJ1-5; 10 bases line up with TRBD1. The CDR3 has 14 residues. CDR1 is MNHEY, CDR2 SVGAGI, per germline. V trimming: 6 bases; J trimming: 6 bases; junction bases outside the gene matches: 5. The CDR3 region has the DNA TGTGCCAGCAGCCCCGGACAGGGGGGTCAGCCCCAGCATTTT. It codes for CASSPGQGGQPQHF.

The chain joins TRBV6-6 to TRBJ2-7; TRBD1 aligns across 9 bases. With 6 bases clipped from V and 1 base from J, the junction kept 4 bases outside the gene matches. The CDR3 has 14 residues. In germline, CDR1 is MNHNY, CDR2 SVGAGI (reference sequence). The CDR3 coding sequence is TGTGCCAGCAGAGCCGGGACAGGGTCCTACGAGCAGTACTTC. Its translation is CASRAGTGSYEQYF.

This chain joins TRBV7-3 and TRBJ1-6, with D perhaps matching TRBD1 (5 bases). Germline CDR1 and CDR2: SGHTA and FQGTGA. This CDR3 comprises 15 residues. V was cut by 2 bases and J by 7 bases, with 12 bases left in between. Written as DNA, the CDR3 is TGTGCCAGCAGCTTAGGCCAGGGTGGGAATTCACCCCTCCACTTT. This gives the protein CASSLGQGGNSPLHF.

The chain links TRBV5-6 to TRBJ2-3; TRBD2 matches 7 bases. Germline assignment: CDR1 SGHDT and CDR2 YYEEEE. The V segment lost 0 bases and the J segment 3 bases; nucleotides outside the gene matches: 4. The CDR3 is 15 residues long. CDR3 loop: CASSLAGRETDTQYF. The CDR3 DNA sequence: TGTGCCAGCAGCTTGGCCGGGCGGGAGACAGATACGCAGTATTTT.

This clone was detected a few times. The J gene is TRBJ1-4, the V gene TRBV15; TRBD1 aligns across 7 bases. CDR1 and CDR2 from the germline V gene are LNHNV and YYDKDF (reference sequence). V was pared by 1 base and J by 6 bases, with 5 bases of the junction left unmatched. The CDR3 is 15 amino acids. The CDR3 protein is CATSRGQGEHEKLFF. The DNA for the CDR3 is TGTGCCACCAGCAGAGGCCAGGGGGAACATGAAAAACTGTTTTTT.

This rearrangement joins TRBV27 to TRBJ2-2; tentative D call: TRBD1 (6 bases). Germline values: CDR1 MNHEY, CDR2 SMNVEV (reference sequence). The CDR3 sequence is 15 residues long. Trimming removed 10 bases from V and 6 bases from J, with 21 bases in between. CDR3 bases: TGTGCCACCTCTTACGAGACAGGCAGGGCCGGGGAGCTGTTTTTT. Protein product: CATSYETGRAGELFF.

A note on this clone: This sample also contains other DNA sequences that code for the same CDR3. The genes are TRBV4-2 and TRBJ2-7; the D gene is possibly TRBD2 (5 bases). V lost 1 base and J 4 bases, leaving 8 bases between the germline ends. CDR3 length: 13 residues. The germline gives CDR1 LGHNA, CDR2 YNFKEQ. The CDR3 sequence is CASSQAREYEQYF. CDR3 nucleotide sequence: TGTGCCAGCAGCCAAGCCCGGGAATACGAGCAGTACTTC.